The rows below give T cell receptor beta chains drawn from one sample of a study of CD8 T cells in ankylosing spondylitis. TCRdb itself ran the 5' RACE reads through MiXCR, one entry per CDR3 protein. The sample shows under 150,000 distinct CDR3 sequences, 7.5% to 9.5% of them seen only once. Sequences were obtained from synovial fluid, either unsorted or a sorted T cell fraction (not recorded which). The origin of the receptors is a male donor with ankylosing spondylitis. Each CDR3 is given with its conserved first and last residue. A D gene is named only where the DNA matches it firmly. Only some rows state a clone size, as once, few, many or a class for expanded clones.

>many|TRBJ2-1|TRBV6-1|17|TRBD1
TGTGCCAGCAGTGAGCACCTCCCGGGACAGGGGAAGGATGAGCAGTTCTTC
CASSEHLPGQGKDEQFF
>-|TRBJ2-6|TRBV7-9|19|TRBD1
TGTGCCAGCAGCCTCCTCTGGGACAGGTTTTACTCTGGGGCCAACGTCCTGACTTTC
CASSLLWDRFYSGANVLTF
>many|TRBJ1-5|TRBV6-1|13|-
TGTGCCAGCAGCCAAAGACAAGGGACCCCCCAGCATTTT
CASSQRQGTPQHF
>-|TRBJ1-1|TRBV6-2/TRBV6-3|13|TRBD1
TGTGCCAGCAGCCACAGGGGGATCCCTGAAGCTTTCTTT
CASSHRGIPEAFF
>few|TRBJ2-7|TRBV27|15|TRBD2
TGCGCGACTAGCGAGACAGGAGCTTCATCCTACGAGCAGTACTTC
CATSETGASSYEQYF
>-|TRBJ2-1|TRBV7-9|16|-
TGTGCCAGCAGCGCAACCCCAGCGGGCTCCTACAATGAGCAGTTCTTC
CASSATPAGSYNEQFF
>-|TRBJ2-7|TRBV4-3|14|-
TGCGCCAGCAGCCAAGATCGGAGGAATGGCGAGCAGTACTTC
CASSQDRRNGEQYF
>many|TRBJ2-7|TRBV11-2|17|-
TGTGCCAGCAGCTTAGCCCAGGCGCGGGGTGCTGGCTACGAGCAGTACTTC
CASSLAQARGAGYEQYF
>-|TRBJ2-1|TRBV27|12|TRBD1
TGTGCCAGCAGTTGGCAGGGGGCAAAGCAGTTCTTC
CASSWQGAKQFF
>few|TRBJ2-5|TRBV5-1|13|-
TGCGCCAGCAGCCAAGGGGGGCAAGAGACCCAGTACTTC
CASSQGGQETQYF
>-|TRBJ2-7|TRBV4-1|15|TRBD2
TGCGCCAGCAGCCAAGAAGGTAGCGGGACCCGCGAGCAGTACTTC
CASSQEGSGTREQYF
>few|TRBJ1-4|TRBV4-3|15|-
TGCGCCAGCAGCCAATCTAGGCTGAATAATGAAAAACTGTTTTTT
CASSQSRLNNEKLFF
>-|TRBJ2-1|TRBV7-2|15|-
TGTGCCAGCAGCTTCCCCGGTGTCGCATCGGATGAGCAGTTCTTC
CASSFPGVASDEQFF
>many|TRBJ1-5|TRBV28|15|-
TGTGCCAGCAGTTTATGGGGGAGGCAGAATCAGCCCCAGCATTTT
CASSLWGRQNQPQHF
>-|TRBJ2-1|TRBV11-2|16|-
TGTGCCAGCAGCTTAGCCAGGGACTCCACCTACAATGAGCAGTTCTTC
CASSLARDSTYNEQFF
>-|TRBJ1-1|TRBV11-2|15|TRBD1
TGTGCCAGCAGCCTCTCCTCAGGGGGGCGGACTGAAGCTTTCTTT
CASSLSSGGRTEAFF
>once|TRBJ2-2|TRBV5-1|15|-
TGCGCCAGCAGCTTCCCCCTGGCGGACACCGGGGAGCTGTTTTTT
CASSFPLADTGELFF
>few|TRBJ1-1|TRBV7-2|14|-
TGTGCCAGCAGGTACAGCCTAACTAACACTGAAGCTTTCTTT
CASRYSLTNTEAFF
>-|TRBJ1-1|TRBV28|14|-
TGTGCCAGCACTATCACCGACAGGTACACTGAAGCTTTCTTT
CASTITDRYTEAFF
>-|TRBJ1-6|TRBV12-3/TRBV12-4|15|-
TGTGCCAGCAGTTTTAGGGCAGGCGGTAATTCACCCCTCCACTTT
CASSFRAGGNSPLHF
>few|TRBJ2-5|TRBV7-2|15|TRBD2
TGTGCCAGCAGCGTAGGGACTAGCCTCCAAGAGACCCAGTACTTC
CASSVGTSLQETQYF
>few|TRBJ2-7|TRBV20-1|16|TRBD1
TGCAGTGCTAAAGGGCGTTGGGACAGGCCTTCCTACGAGCAGTACTTC
CSAKGRWDRPSYEQYF
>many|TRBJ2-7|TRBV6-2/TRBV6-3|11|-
TGTGCCAGCACCGAAATGGGAGAGCAGTACTTC
CASTEMGEQYF
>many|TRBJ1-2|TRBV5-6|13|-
TGTGCCAGCAGCGGGGCCCGGGGGTATGGCTACACCTTC
CASSGARGYGYTF
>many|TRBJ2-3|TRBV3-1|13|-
TGTGCCAGCAGCCCTAGCGGCACAGATACGCAGTATTTT
CASSPSGTDTQYF
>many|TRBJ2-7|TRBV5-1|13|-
TGCGCCAGCAGCTTGGGCAAGGCCAACGAGCAGTACTTC
CASSLGKANEQYF
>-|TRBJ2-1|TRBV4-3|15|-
TGCGCCAGCAGCGGCAACACGGGACCTACAATGAAGCAGTTCTTC
CASSGNTGPTMKQFF
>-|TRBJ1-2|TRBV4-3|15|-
TGCGCCAGCAGCCAAGATGGCAGGTTTCTCTCTGGCTACACCTTC
CASSQDGRFLSGYTF
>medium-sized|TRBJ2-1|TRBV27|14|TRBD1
TGTGCCAGCAGTCCGCAGGGGGCGCGGAATGAGCAGTTCTTC
CASSPQGARNEQFF
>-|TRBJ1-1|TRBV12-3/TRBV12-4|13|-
TGTGCCAGCAGCCGATGGGGGAACACTGAAGCTTTCTTT
CASSRWGNTEAFF
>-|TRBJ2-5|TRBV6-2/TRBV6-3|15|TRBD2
TGTGCCAGCACTCTAGCGGGAGGCCCCCAAGAGACCCAGTACTTC
CASTLAGGPQETQYF
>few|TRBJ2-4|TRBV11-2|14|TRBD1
TGTGCCAGCAGCTTATATACAGGGGCGGCCATTCAGTACTTC
CASSLYTGAAIQYF
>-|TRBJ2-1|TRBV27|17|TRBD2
TGTGCCAGCATCCCCCGGAGGGCTAGCGGGAGGGGTGTTGAGCAGTTCTTC
CASIPRRASGRGVEQFF
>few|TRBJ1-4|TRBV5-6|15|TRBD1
TGTGCCAGCAGCTTCCCGGGACAGGGTAATGAAAAACTGTTTTTT
CASSFPGQGNEKLFF
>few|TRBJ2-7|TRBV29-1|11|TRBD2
TGCAGCGTTGGGTGGGGGGGCGAGCAGTACTTC
CSVGWGGEQYF
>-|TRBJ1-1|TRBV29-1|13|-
TGCAGCGTTGAGTGGGCCGCGGGGACTGAAGCTTTCTTT
CSVEWAAGTEAFF
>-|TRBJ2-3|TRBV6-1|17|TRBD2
TGTGCCAGCAGTGAAGCCTTAGGGACTACCCTAGGAGATACGCAGTATTTT
CASSEALGTTLGDTQYF
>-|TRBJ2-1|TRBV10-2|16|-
TGCGCCAGCAGCCGGGCCATGACAAGGCCCTACAATGAGCAGTTCTTC
CASSRAMTRPYNEQFF
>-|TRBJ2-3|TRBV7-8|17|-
TGTGCCAGCAGCCCAGGCGGGGCAGCGAGAAACACAGATACGCAGTATTTT
CASSPGGAARNTDTQYF
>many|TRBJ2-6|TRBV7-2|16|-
TGTGCCAGCAGTAGGCGGGGAAGCTCTGGGGCCAACGTCCTGACTTTC
CASSRRGSSGANVLTF
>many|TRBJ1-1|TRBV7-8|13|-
TGTGCCAGCAGCTTCGGAAGGGCCACTGAAGCTTTCTTT
CASSFGRATEAFF
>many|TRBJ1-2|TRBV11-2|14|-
TGTGCCAGCAGCTTGGTCTCGCAGACCTATGGCTACACCTTC
CASSLVSQTYGYTF
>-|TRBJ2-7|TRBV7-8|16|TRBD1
TGTGCCAGCAGCGCCCGCCCCGGGACAGGGAACTACGAGCAGTACTTC
CASSARPGTGNYEQYF
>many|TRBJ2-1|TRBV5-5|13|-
TGTGCCAGCCTCCCGGTAGGGAACAATGAGCAGTTCTTC
CASLPVGNNEQFF
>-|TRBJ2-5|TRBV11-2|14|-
TGTGCCAGCAGCCCAAGCTCGACCCAAGAGACCCAGTACTTC
CASSPSSTQETQYF
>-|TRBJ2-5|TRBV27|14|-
TGTGCCAGCAGTTTCGTCGGCTTTCAAGAGACCCAGTACTTC
CASSFVGFQETQYF
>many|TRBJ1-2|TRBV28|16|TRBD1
TGTGCCAGCAGTTTTCTGGACAGGGGGCTTGGCTATGGCTACACCTTC
CASSFLDRGLGYGYTF
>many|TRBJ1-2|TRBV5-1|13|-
TGCGCCAGCAGCTTGGACAGGGAGAAAGGCTACACCTTC
CASSLDREKGYTF
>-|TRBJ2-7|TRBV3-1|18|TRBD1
TGTACCATCAGTGCCGAACGGACAGGGTCCTTCTTCTCCTACGAGCAGTACTTC
CTISAERTGSFFSYEQYF
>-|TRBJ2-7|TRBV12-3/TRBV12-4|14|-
TGTGCCAGCAGTTTATCAGGGGCGACATACGAGCAGTACTTC
CASSLSGATYEQYF
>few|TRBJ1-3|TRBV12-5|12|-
TGTGCTAGTTCAGGGGCCGGAAACACCATATATTTT
CASSGAGNTIYF
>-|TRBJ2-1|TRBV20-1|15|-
TGCAGTGCTAGAAGTCCAGAGAGAGTTGATAATGAGCAGTTCTTC
CSARSPERVDNEQFF
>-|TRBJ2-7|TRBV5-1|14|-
TGCGCCAGCAGCTTAGATGAAAGCTCCTACGAGCAGTACTTC
CASSLDESSYEQYF